Below are 26 T cell receptor beta chains sequenced from a single sample in a study of blood T cell repertoires in COVID-19. Using immunoSEQ multiplex PCR, the repertoire was profiled, and TCRdb retains in-frame clones only, with some absent. The data hold some 200,000 clones, with around 82% observed a single time. Material for sequencing was PBMCs or T cells enriched from blood (not recorded which). The receptors come from a man in his forties who had recovered from COVID-19.

The chain recombines TRBV5-1 with TRBJ2-7, with D maybe TRBD1 (5 bases). CDR1 SGHRS and CDR2 YFSETQ come from the germline V gene. CDR3 length equals 14 residues. V was shortened by 0 bases and J by 4 bases, with 11 bases between the two germline ends. CDR3 sequence reads: CASSLGGRAYEQYF. CDR3 in DNA: TGCGCCAGCAGCTTGGGTGGCAGGGCTTACGAGCAGTACTTC.

This rearrangement joins TRBV24-1 to TRBJ2-2, with D possibly TRBD1 on 6 matching bases. CDR3 length equals 14 residues. The ends were cut back, 4 bases at V and 6 bases at J, with 11 bases in the middle. Germline values: CDR1 KGHDR, CDR2 SFDVKD. The DNA for the CDR3 is TGTGCCACCAGTGAGGTGGCAGGGGCCGGGGAGCTGTTTTTT. It is translated as CATSEVAGAGELFF.

This clone was detected once. This chain joins TRBV28 and TRBJ2-7, with TRBD1 matching over 8 bases. Germline-derived CDR1 and CDR2 are MDHEN and SYDVKM. CDR3 size: 13 residues. The CDR3 DNA follows: TGTGCTTCCAGGACAGGGCGTGTGGGCGAGCAGTACTTC. Translated, it gives CASRTGRVGEQYF.

The DNA for the CDR3 is TGTGCCTGGAGCCCTGTCTCTGGAAACACCATATATTTT. It yields the protein CAWSPVSGNTIYF. This rearrangement joins TRBV30 to TRBJ1-3; D uncertain. The germline CDR1 and CDR2 sequences are GTSNPN and SVGIG (reference sequence). This CDR3 region has 13 residues. The V end lost 3 bases, the J end lost 0 bases, and 6 bases lay between the germline ends.

This clone came up a few times. This chain links TRBV7-2 with TRBJ1-2; a weak D match, TRBD1 (5 bases). This CDR3 is built from 16 residues. V lost 4 bases and J lost 7, with 22 bases in between. Germline CDR1 is SGHTA and CDR2 is FQGNSA. The CDR3 region is CASSSGHNTPVGGYTF. CDR3 nucleotides: TGTGCCAGCAGCTCCGGACACAATACACCGGTTGGTGGCTACACCTTC. Drawing the rest from reference TRBV7-2 and TRBJ1-2, the complete variable domain is GAGVSQSPSNKVTEKGKDVELRCDPISGHTALYWYRQSLGQGLEFLIYFQGNSAPDKSGLPSDRFSAERTGGSVSTLTIQRTQQEDSAVYLCASSSGHNTPVGGYTFGSGTRLTVV.

V is TRBV21-1 and J is TRBJ1-5; TRBD1 reflects the table's D call only, with no check against the DNA. TRBV21-1 is recorded as a pseudogene. CDR3 length equals 15 residues. The CDR3 sequence: CASSKAPDRSTPQHF. In DNA, the CDR3 is TGTGCCAGCAGCAAAGCGCCAGACAGGTCTACGCCCCAGCATTTT.

This clone was counted a single time. This chain connects TRBV5-1 to TRBJ1-3, with 11 bases aligning to TRBD1. V lost 4 bases and J lost 0; bases outside the gene matches: 6. The CDR3 extends over 17 amino acids. Per the germline V gene, CDR1 is SGHRS and CDR2 is YFSETQ. CDR3 bases: TGCGCCAGCAGCCAAAGGACAGGGGGCCTCTCTGGAAACACCATATATTTT. It codes for CASSQRTGGLSGNTIYF.

This clone was seen only once. This sequence joins TRBV4-2 and TRBJ1-5, with 8 bases fitting TRBD1. Trimming at V came to 1 base and at J to 5 bases, leaving 7 bases not matched to a gene. The CDR3 covers 16 residues. The germline CDR1 and CDR2 sequences are LGHNA and YNFKEQ. The CDR3 is CASSQAGQGSYQPQHF. CDR3 sequence (DNA): TGTGCCAGCAGCCAAGCTGGACAGGGATCATATCAGCCCCAGCATTTT.

The chain joins TRBV6-4 to TRBJ2-1; perhaps TRBD2 as D (5 bases). The length of the CDR3 is 15 residues. V shed 3 bases and J shed 6 bases, with 15 bases lying between them. CDR1 is MRHNA and CDR2 is SNTAGT in the germline V gene. Here the CDR3 DNA reads TGTGCCAGCAGTGAAACTCTTAGAGGGAGCAATGAGCAGTTCTTC. Translating gives CASSETLRGSNEQFF.

The rearrangement joins TRBV5-1 to TRBJ2-7; D unresolved. This CDR3 spans 13 amino acids. The germline gives CDR1 SGHRS, CDR2 YFSETQ. Deletions cut 4 bases from V and 3 bases from J, with 11 bases between. The CDR3 protein is CASSAQHLYEQYF. The CDR3 nucleotides are TGCGCCAGCAGCGCACAGCATCTCTACGAGCAGTACTTC.

The J gene is TRBJ2-3, the V gene TRBV4-1, with 14 bases lining up with TRBD2. The CDR3 consists of 19 residues. CDR1 and CDR2 from the germline V gene are MGHRA and YSYEKL. With V trimmed by 0 bases and J by 1 base, 6 bases remained unmatched. CDR3 sequence reads: CASSQDWGLAGARTDTQYF. CDR3 bases: TGCGCCAGCAGCCAAGATTGGGGACTAGCGGGGGCCCGCACAGATACGCAGTATTTT.

This clone was seen once. The chain joins TRBV5-1 to TRBJ2-1; 8 nucleotides agree with TRBD2. The V segment lost 4 bases and the J segment 2 bases; nucleotides outside the gene matches: 8. Germline CDR1 is SGHRS and CDR2 is YFSETQ. This CDR3 has 16 residues. CDR3 nucleotide sequence: TGCGCCAGCAGCACTTCTCCGCGGGGGGCCTACAATGAGCAGTTCTTC. This codes for CASSTSPRGAYNEQFF.

J is TRBJ1-2 and V is TRBV6-2 or TRBV6-3; a possible D gene is TRBD1 (6 bases). The germline gives CDR1 MNHEY, CDR2 SVGEGT. The CDR3 covers 13 residues. V was pared by 0 bases and J by 8 bases, with 10 bases between. The CDR3: CASSYSGAGGYTF. The DNA for the CDR3 is TGTGCCAGCAGTTACTCGGGGGCAGGAGGCTACACCTTC.

The genes are TRBV6-1 and TRBJ2-1; D remains unclear. CDR1 MNHNS and CDR2 SASEGT come from the germline V gene. Between the trimmed V and J ends, which lost 0 bases and 0 bases, there was a span of 6 bases. The length of the CDR3 is 15 residues. Here the CDR3 DNA reads TGTGCCAGCAGTGAAGCGCACACCTCCTACAATGAGCAGTTCTTC. This gives the protein CASSEAHTSYNEQFF.

The rearrangement uses TRBV20-1 and TRBJ2-7, with D unclear. In germline, CDR1 is DFQATT, CDR2 SNEGSKA (reference sequence). CDR3 length: 10 amino acids. Trimming left V 5 bases short and J 2 bases short, with 4 bases between. Written as DNA, the CDR3 is TGCAGTGCTCAGGCCTACGAGCAGTACTTC. This sequence encodes CSAQAYEQYF.

The chain has TRBV5-3 and TRBJ1-2; 7 nucleotides align to TRBD1. TRBV5-3 is designated an ORF whose function remains uncertain. V dropped 3 bases and J dropped 8; count of bases not matched to a gene: 10. This CDR3 comprises 14 residues. The CDR3 loop is CARSWRGDRKGYTF. For the CDR3, the DNA is TGTGCCAGAAGCTGGAGAGGGGACAGAAAAGGCTACACCTTC.

The chain employs TRBV2 and TRBJ2-1; D uncertain. Trimming took off 6 bases at V and 7 bases at J, with 10 bases between the two ends. The CDR3 covers 12 residues. Germline loops: CDR1 SNHLY, CDR2 FYNNEI. For the CDR3, the DNA is TGTGCCAGCAGGGGCACGGTGAATGAGCAGTTCTTC. It translates to CASRGTVNEQFF. Combining the CDR3 with reference TRBV2 and TRBJ2-1 gives the whole variable domain EPEVTQTPSHQVTQMGQEVILRCVPISNHLYFYWYRQILGQKVEFLVSFYNNEISEKSEIFDDQFSVERPDGSNFTLKIRSTKLEDSAMYFCASRGTVNEQFFGPGTRLTVL.

This CDR3 is CASSPRLGLAGDSTDTQYF. The CDR3 DNA is TGTGCCAGCAGCCCTAGACTCGGACTAGCGGGGGATAGCACAGATACGCAGTATTTT. V is TRBV4-2 and J is TRBJ2-3; 13 nucleotides align to TRBD2. The CDR3 covers 19 residues. J lost 0 bases, V lost 4 bases, and 10 bases had no gene match. Germline assignment: CDR1 LGHNA and CDR2 YNFKEQ.

In regard to this clone: A clone one base away is much larger, so this may be a read error. V gene TRBV6-4 combines with J gene TRBJ1-5, with 8 positions matching TRBD1. The CDR3 totals 14 residues. Germline values: CDR1 MRHNA, CDR2 SNTAGT. Unmatched junction bases numbered 2, after V lost 6 bases and J lost 1 base. The CDR3 region has the DNA TGTGCCAGCAGCCGACAGGGGAGCAATCAGCCCCAGCATTTT. It codes for CASSRQGSNQPQHF.

The chain carries TRBV27 and TRBJ2-5; 8 bases are shared with TRBD1. In germline, CDR1 is MNHEY, CDR2 SMNVEV (reference sequence). J lost 6 bases, V lost 6 bases, and 9 bases had no gene match. The CDR3 spans 14 residues. CDR3 sequence (DNA): TGTGCCAGCAGGGACAGGGACGGAGGAAAGACCCAGTACTTC. Protein: CASRDRDGGKTQYF.

The chain joins TRBV12-3 or TRBV12-4 to TRBJ1-2; TRBD1 aligns across 7 bases. This CDR3 region has 11 residues. V was clipped by 10 bases and J by 7 bases; unmatched bases: 6. The CDR3, as DNA: TGTGCCACCCCGGACAGGTTTGGCTACACCTTC. Translating gives CATPDRFGYTF.

The gene calls are TRBV6-1 and TRBJ1-2; D possibly corresponds to TRBD1 (6 bases). Germline V lookup: CDR1 MNHNS, CDR2 SASEGT. The V end was cut by 6 bases, the J end by 8 bases, with 16 bases between. CDR3 length equals 13 residues. The CDR3 nucleotides are TGTGCCAGCAGCCCCTCAGGGGACGACGGCTACACCTTC. Translation gives CASSPSGDDGYTF.

The chain uses TRBV12-3 or TRBV12-4 and TRBJ1-2; tentative D call: TRBD1 (5 bases). The germline V and J ends were trimmed by 5 bases and 4 bases, with 11 bases remaining between them. This CDR3 spans 13 amino acids. The CDR3 DNA follows: TGTGCCAGCAGTCTTCAGGGTTCCTATGGCTACACCTTC. Amino acids: CASSLQGSYGYTF.

This chain uses TRBV4-3 with TRBJ1-2; the D gene is possibly TRBD1 (5 bases). V shed 3 bases and J shed 0 bases, with 14 bases lying between them. Germline V gene sequence: CDR1 LGHNA, CDR2 YSLEER. The CDR3 covers 16 residues. CDR3 coding DNA: TGCGCCAGCAGCCAGGCACAGGCCGCAGCTAACTATGGCTACACCTTC. As protein: CASSQAQAAANYGYTF.

In this sample, this clone turned up a few times. This CDR3 reads CASSLVWSGKYGYTF. CDR3 bases: TGTGCCAGCAGCTTAGTCTGGTCCGGGAAATATGGCTACACCTTC. The chain is built from TRBV7-2 and TRBJ1-2; D not resolved. Trimming shortened V by 1 base and J by 5 bases, and 14 bases separated the two germline ends. Germline V CDR1 and CDR2: SGHTA, FQGNSA. The CDR3 extends over 15 amino acids.

This clone was seen a few times. The chain uses TRBV4-3 and TRBJ1-2; D may be TRBD1 (5 bases). The V gene lost 0 bases and the J gene lost 3 bases, with 14 bases spanning the gap. Germline V gene data show CDR1 as LGHNA and CDR2 as YSLEER. The CDR3 consists of 16 residues. Here the CDR3 DNA reads TGCGCCAGCAGCCAAGATCTTGGCAGGGAAGACTATGGCTACACCTTC. This sequence encodes CASSQDLGREDYGYTF.